Given below is one T cell receptor (beta chain) in context. The sample originates from a study of blood T cell repertoires in COVID-19. Per germline, CDR1 SGHNT and CDR2 YENEEA. This CDR3 contains 17 residues. With 1 base clipped from V and 4 bases from J, the junction kept 6 bases outside the gene matches. TCRdb's table, derived via immunoSEQ multiplex PCR, lists solely in-frame clones and lacks some. The sample lists 70,000 or so clones; 80% were seen once. The TCR comes from a man aged 50 to 60 with COVID-19, enrolled during active disease. This rearrangement joins TRBV11-3 to TRBJ2-1; 11 bases fit TRBD2. The sequenced material came from peripheral blood. In nucleotides, the CDR3 is TGTGCCAGCAGCTTAGGCACAACTAGCGGGAGTTACAATGAGCAGTTCTTC. Its protein product is CASSLGTTSGSYNEQFF. Based on the CDR3 plus reference TRBV11-3 and TRBJ2-1, the full variable domain is EAGVVQSPRYKIIEKKQPVAFWCNPISGHNTLYWYLQNLGQGPELLIRYENEEAVDDSQLPKDRFSAERLKGVDSTLKIQPAELGDSAVYLCASSLGTTSGSYNEQFFGPGTRLTVL.